What follows describes a single TCR beta chain. Its target antigen remains unknown. Base qualities are not recorded, but no much larger clone differs from it by a single base. The immunoSEQ Assay was used to sequence TCRbeta CDR3 regions. After extraction, genomic DNA underwent amplification by bias-controlled multiplex PCR, followed by high-throughput sequencing. The paper's data handling went like this. Collapsing and filtering of sequences were performed to quantify the absolute abundance of each unique TCRbeta CDR3 region. T cell fraction was estimated by normalizing TCRbeta template counts to usable DNA, which was measured by amplifying reference genes present in all nucleated cells. Repertoire TCRs were annotated as SARS-CoV-2-specific by exact matching of V gene, CDR3 amino acid sequence and J gene to a known reactive TCR set. The reference SARS-CoV-2 TCR set was derived from MIRA and filtered for enrichment in COVID-19-positive ImmuneCODE repertoires, a step that removed public or cross-reactive TCRs. Based on the MIRA antigens, annotated TCRs were further analysed at the level of specific ORF or position within ORF. Breadth was defined as annotated unique rearrangements over total unique productive rearrangements; depth was the summed frequency of those rearrangements. Two-sided Wilcoxon rank-sum tests were applied when comparing TCR breadth between groups. Held by TCRdb, this immuneACCESS table contains in-frame sequences only and omits some clones. Under half of the omission traces to an unresolved V gene where checked; the cause of the rest is unknown. The DNA gave D and trimming, while V, J and clone size come from that table. The sample table records 250,000 to 300,000 clones; over 75% of these occur just once. The ten most abundant clones make up less than 3.5% of the sample.

Trimming takes 5 bases from V and 5 bases from J, and the germline ends sit 16 bases apart. CDR1 and CDR2 are drawn from the germline V gene (reference sequence): MNHEY, SMNVEV. From its cysteine to its phenylalanine, the CDR3 spans 14 amino acids. This entry keeps only the CDR3 DNA: 42 bases, framed from base 1. Per the publication, the treatment or condition label means: approximately 18 received Ad26.COV2.S at low or high dose, single or two shots; about 5 received placebo; per-sample allocation not given. Repertoires of vaccine and placebo recipients were sequenced from samples taken on day 63 after the first injection. Cohort 1b enrolled some 25 adults aged 18-55 years at a single site in Boston, USA, between 29 July and 7 August 2020. Ad26.COV2.S was a replication-incompetent adenovirus type 26 vector expressing a prefusion-stabilized SARS-CoV-2 spike protein from the original Wuhan strain.

These data are taken from a study of Ad26.COV2.S vaccination and SARS-CoV-2 variants (dated by TCRdb to the early 2020s). Regarding the complete study: Vaccine-arm donors came from COV1001, a multicentre, randomized, double-blind, placebo-controlled phase I-IIa trial of Ad26.COV2.S in healthy adults. Ad26.COV2.S was given intramuscularly at 5x10^10 or 1x10^11 viral particles, as a single shot or as two shots 56 days apart. The specificity and breadth of SARS-CoV-2-reactive T cell receptors after Ad26.COV2.S vaccination were assessed by TCRbeta repertoire sequencing. The TCR-sequenced set comprised around 30 samples: some 19 Ad26.COV2.S vaccine recipients, 5 placebo recipients and 8 SARS-CoV-2 convalescent individuals. Trial participants were randomized into five groups of five: low-dose or high-dose Ad26.COV2.S given once or twice, or placebo on both occasions. Blinding of investigators to trial group allocation was maintained during experiments and outcome assessment.

Overall study results and their limits: According to the authors, total T cell responses may have been underestimated by the TCR breadth and depth analyses. Comparing responses between vaccine doses or regimens was not something the study was powered to do. Comparable non-spike TCR breadth was observed between vaccine and placebo recipients, consistent with only spike being contained in the vaccine. Substantial breadth of spike-specific CD8+ and CD4+ T cell responses was reported after vaccination. Spike-specific TCR breadth was higher in Ad26.COV2.S recipients than in placebo recipients (P = 0.0014).

The rearranged chain carries TRBV27 and TRBJ2-7; a weak D assignment points to TRBD2 (5 bases agree). This receptor was identified in a person aged 18-65 years who received the Ad26.COV2.S COVID-19 vaccine or a placebo. The source was peripheral blood, collected in a trial of Ad26.COV2.S vaccine versus placebo. The DNA is as follows: TGTGCCAGCAGTCGCCGCCCTCAGAGGGACGAGCAGTACTTC. Translated, this is CASSRRPQRDEQYF.